This T cell receptor beta chain appears in the sequencing data of a study of blood T cell repertoires in COVID-19. As for the study in general: The cDNA or gDNA used as material had been derived from T cells, B-cell-depleted T cells, or PBMCs.

The data were produced by immunoSEQ multiplex PCR, yet TCRdb's version contains in-frame clones alone and is incomplete. Among 140,000 to 150,000 clones listed, more than 75% were seen once. Germline assignment: CDR1 LNHDA and CDR2 SQIVND (reference sequence). J lost 4 bases, V lost 3 bases, and 2 bases had no gene match. The CDR3 loop spans 15 amino acids. The receptor's source is a woman aged 45-65 years with acute or convalescent COVID-19. Sequencing input: peripheral blood. This chain links TRBV19 with TRBJ2-2; 10 nucleotides line up with TRBD2. The CDR3 is CASSIQRGGTGELFF. CDR3 in DNA: TGTGCCAGTAGTATCCAGCGGGGGGGCACCGGGGAGCTGTTTTTT. Complete variable domain (other parts from reference TRBV19 and TRBJ2-2): DGGITQSPKYLFRKEGQNVTLSCEQNLNHDAMYWYRQDPGQGLRLIYYSQIVNDFQKGDIAEGYSVSREKKESFPLTVTSAQKNPTAFYLCASSIQRGGTGELFFGEGSRLTVL.